This T cell receptor beta chain was retrieved from a study of early T cells in non-severe SARS-CoV-2 infection (dated by TCRdb to about 2021). At the level of the whole study: Bulk RNA from unsorted whole blood was used for TCR sequencing, so alpha and beta chains could not be paired. Results the study describes overall, beyond this receptor: Matching against VDJdb was skewed toward anti-spike CD8 responses, likely underestimated virus-specific expansions, and missed private and CD4 specificities.

Including cysteine and phenylalanine, the CDR3 has 14 amino acids. Only the CDR3 DNA stays, 42 bases, in frame from base 1. Clipping removes 2 bases from V and 2 bases from J, with 3 as the unmatched junction base count. CDR1 and CDR2 were assigned from the germline V gene as KGHSH and LQKENI. This clonotype was observed at least ten times. Its antigen target is currently unknown. Base qualities are not provided; no much larger clone lies one nucleotide away. Receptors were amplified or captured by 5' RACE. Sequencing was performed on a NextSeq 500. The TCR library protocol attached unique molecular identifiers to individual cDNA molecules to correct for sequencing error and PCR bias. TCR alpha and beta chains were both sequenced, and the abundances of alpha and beta sequences in each sample were closely correlated with each other. Per the original workflow: Decombinator V4 was used to annotate the V gene, J gene and CDR3 of the TCR sequences. Expanded TCRs were defined as changing significantly between any two time points under a Poisson model with p below 0.0001. TCR abundances were normalised to the total number of TCRs sequenced per sample and expressed as counts per million. MAIT TCRs were defined by TRAV1-2 paired with TRAJ12, TRAJ20 or TRAJ33, and iNKT TCRs by TRAV10 paired with TRAJ18. VDJdb, accessed 1 November 2021, was searched for CMV, EBV and SARS-CoV-2 annotated TCRs, with TCRs annotated for multiple antigens excluded. Through fastp at Q25 and MiXCR, TCRdb rebuilt clones from the public reads, retaining in-frame beta chains. Identical CDR3 protein sequences are pooled into one entry, listed with their most common genes and DNA. These V and J calls derive from TCRdb rather than the authors' analysis. The sample records roughly 80,000 distinct CDR3 sequences, around a tenth of which are singletons. Approximately 4.9% of the sample is in the top ten clones.

The study was a case-control design nested within a healthcare worker cohort in London, UK, with weekly nasopharyngeal swab PCR tests and blood sampling. Between 23 and 31 March 2020, the week of the UK lockdown, healthcare workers were enrolled and then followed up weekly for as long as 16 weeks. This clonotype was obtained from an adult who was a healthcare worker with PCR-confirmed SARS-CoV-2 infection or an uninfected control (not recorded which). The sequencing sample was made of whole blood. The chain employs TRBV18 and TRBJ2-7, with TRBD1 identical over 7 junction bases. CDR3 reads: CASSPSQGAYEQYF. The DNA sequence is TGTGCCAGCTCACCAAGCCAGGGGGCCTACGAGCAGTACTTC.